This T cell receptor beta chain was captured in a study of blood T cell repertoires in COVID-19. The protocol was immunoSEQ multiplex PCR, while the TCRdb copy is restricted to in-frame clones and leaves out a portion. The data contain about 350,000 clones, roughly 87% of them singletons. The CDR3 loop spans 12 amino acids. V dropped 5 bases and J dropped 7 bases, with 11 bases sitting between them. Germline CDR1 reads SGHVS; CDR2 reads FQNEAQ. The clonotype originates from a woman in her sixties or seventies with COVID-19, enrolled during active disease. The chain combines TRBV7-8 with TRBJ1-2, with D unresolved. The specimen was peripheral blood. CDR3 amino acids: CASSRLGAGYTF. DNA of the CDR3: TGTGCCAGCAGCCGACTAGGAGCTGGCTACACCTTC.